Listed here are 32 T cell receptor beta chains from one sample, sequenced in a study of blood T cell repertoires in COVID-19. Method: immunoSEQ multiplex PCR; TCRdb's copy keeps in-frame clones and lacks some. The sample lists fewer than 150,000 clones; over 75% were seen once. Specimen: peripheral blood. All receptors derive from a middle-aged man with acute or convalescent COVID-19.

V gene TRBV14 combines with J gene TRBJ2-1, with 10 bases fitting TRBD1. V shed 1 base and J 16 bases; nucleotides not matched to a gene: 4. The CDR3 length is 12 residues. The germline V gene encodes CDR1 SGHDN and CDR2 FVKESK. CDR3 DNA: TGTGCCAGCAGCCAAGGAGGGGACAGGGGTTTCTTC. Translated, it gives CASSQGGDRGFF.

CDR3 sequence (DNA): TGTGCCAGTAGCGGACTAGCGGGAGGTGGGGAGACCCAGTACTTC. Translating it yields CASSGLAGGGETQYF. The chain employs TRBV19 and TRBJ2-5; 14 bases fit TRBD2. Per the germline V gene, CDR1 is LNHDA and CDR2 is SQIVND (reference sequence). Unmatched junction bases numbered 5, after V lost 6 bases and J lost 5 bases. This CDR3 is built from 15 residues.

This clone was observed once. In DNA form, the CDR3 reads TGTGCCACCCTAATAAATAGGGGAAACACCGGGGAGCTGTTTTTT. Its translation: CATLINRGNTGELFF. This chain connects TRBV10-3 to TRBJ2-2, with D possibly matching TRBD1 (5 bases). CDR3 length equals 15 residues. Trimming took 10 bases from V and 2 from J, leaving 17 bases between them. Looked up from germline, CDR1 is ENHRY and CDR2 is SYGVKD.

This chain links TRBV6-5 with TRBJ1-3, with D possibly TRBD1 on 6 matching bases. V was cut by 5 bases and J by 4 bases, with 12 bases left in between. Germline CDR1 and CDR2: MNHEY and SVGAGI. This CDR3 has 14 amino acids. Here the CDR3 DNA reads TGTGCCAGCAGTCAGGGGAGTGCGGGAAACACCATATATTTT. This codes for CASSQGSAGNTIYF.

The V and J genes are TRBV5-4 and TRBJ2-7; D remains ambiguous. The CDR3 length is 13 residues. Germline V gene sequence: CDR1 SGHNT, CDR2 YYREEE (reference sequence). The V end lost 0 bases, the J end lost 2 bases, and 6 bases lay between the germline ends. The CDR3 region has the DNA TGTGCCAGCAGCTTGGACCGAGCCTACGAGCAGTACTTC. It is translated as CASSLDRAYEQYF.

This clone is a singleton in its sample. The chain recombines TRBV4-1 with TRBJ2-3; D might be TRBD2 (7 bases). The CDR3 contains 17 residues. V was clipped by 4 bases and J by 2 bases, with 19 bases between them. Germline CDR1 reads MGHRA; CDR2 reads YSYEKL. The CDR3 loop reads CASSPLKGGMVTDTQYF. In nucleotides, the CDR3 is TGCGCCAGCAGCCCCCTAAAGGGGGGGATGGTCACAGATACGCAGTATTTT.

This chain uses TRBV18 with TRBJ2-7; D might be TRBD1 (5 bases). The germline V and J ends were trimmed by 2 bases and 3 bases, with 17 bases remaining between them. The germline gives CDR1 KGHSH, CDR2 LQKENI. The length of the CDR3 is 16 residues. The CDR3 DNA is TGTGCCAGCTCACCAATAGGCGGCAGGGCCTACTACGAGCAGTACTTC. This translates into CASSPIGGRAYYEQYF.

The chain has TRBV12-3 or TRBV12-4 and TRBJ1-5; no clear D gene. V was trimmed by 5 bases and J by 11 bases, leaving 13 bases between them. CDR3 length: 12 residues. The CDR3 reads CASSKTAAAQHF. CDR3 coding DNA: TGTGCCAGCAGTAAAACAGCAGCGGCCCAGCATTTT.

The V gene is TRBV7-3, the J gene TRBJ1-2; the match to TRBD1 covers 8 bases. Germline V CDR1 and CDR2: SGHTA, FQGTGA. Trimming removed 5 bases from V and 8 bases from J; junction bases left unmatched: 7. This CDR3 is built from 13 residues. The CDR3 sequence is CASSHGQGMGYTF. CDR3 nucleotides: TGTGCCAGCAGCCACGGACAGGGAATGGGCTACACCTTC. The variable domain in full, completed from reference TRBV7-3 and TRBJ1-2, reads GAGVSQTPSNKVTEKGKYVELRCDPISGHTALYWYRQSLGQGPEFLIYFQGTGAADDSGLPNDRFFAVRPEGSVSTLKIQRTERGDSAVYLCASSHGQGMGYTFGSGTRLTVV.

The chain combines TRBV20-1 with TRBJ1-1; maybe TRBD1 (6 bases). From germline, CDR1 is DFQATT and CDR2 SNEGSKA (reference sequence). CDR3 length: 15 amino acids. V lost 3 bases to trimming and J lost 2 bases, with 16 bases between them. The chain's CDR3 is CSASPQDRANTEAFF. The CDR3, as DNA: TGCAGTGCTAGTCCCCAGGACAGAGCTAACACTGAAGCTTTCTTT.

This rearrangement joins TRBV5-8 to TRBJ1-5; D might be TRBD1 (5 bases). Germline values: CDR1 SGHTS, CDR2 YDEGEE. Trimming cost V 0 bases and J 9 bases, with 10 bases left between them. The CDR3 totals 13 residues. The CDR3: CASSLGQGMPQHF. CDR3 nucleotides: TGTGCCAGCAGCTTGGGGCAGGGAATGCCCCAGCATTTT.

The rearrangement joins TRBV14 to TRBJ1-6; D uncertain. Germline lookup yields CDR1 SGHDN and CDR2 FVKESK. The CDR3 has 13 residues. Trimming shortened V by 4 bases and J by 7 bases, and 8 bases separated the two germline ends. CDR3 protein: CASSRLRNSPLHF. DNA for the CDR3: TGTGCCAGCAGCCGTCTGAGGAATTCACCCCTCCACTTT.

The chain has TRBV10-2 and TRBJ2-1; unclear D gene. Trimming stripped 8 bases from V and 8 bases from J, with 16 bases between. Germline V gene sequence: CDR1 WSHSY, CDR2 SAAADI. This CDR3 spans 13 amino acids. CDR3 region: CASSPPTNHEQFF. In DNA form, the CDR3 reads TGCGCCAGCTCCCCTCCCACTAACCATGAGCAGTTCTTC.

The chain couples TRBV30 to TRBJ2-7; 9 bases are shared with TRBD1. With V trimmed by 3 bases and J by 2 bases, 8 bases remained unmatched. Germline CDR1 reads GTSNPN; CDR2 reads SVGIG (reference sequence). This CDR3 region has 15 residues. CDR3 sequence (DNA): TGTGCCTGGAGCGGACCCGGGACAGGGACCTACGAGCAGTACTTC. Its protein product is CAWSGPGTGTYEQYF.

V gene TRBV28 combines with J gene TRBJ2-3; 10 positions match TRBD1. The CDR3 extends over 14 amino acids. Trimming removed 6 bases from V and 3 bases from J; junction bases left unmatched: 3. Germline V gene lookup returns CDR1 MDHEN and CDR2 SYDVKM. The CDR3 spells CASRRQGATDTQYF. DNA for the CDR3: TGTGCCAGCAGGAGACAGGGGGCTACAGATACGCAGTATTTT.

The rearrangement uses TRBV5-6 and TRBJ1-1; D gene unclear. This CDR3 has 14 residues. Germline CDR1 and CDR2: SGHDT and YYEEEE. Trimming took off 3 bases at V and 6 bases at J, with 15 bases between the two ends. The CDR3, as DNA: TGTGCCAGCAGCTCCGCCCTACGGGAATCTGAAGCTTTCTTT. This sequence encodes CASSSALRESEAFF. Full variable domain (rest looked up from reference TRBV5-6 and TRBJ1-1): DAGVTQSPTHLIKTRGQQVTLRCSPKSGHDTVSWYQQALGQGPQFIFQYYEEEERQRGNFPDRFSGHQFPNYSSELNVNALLLGDSALYLCASSSALRESEAFFGQGTRLTVV.

The sample holds one count of this clone. The chain couples TRBV6-5 to TRBJ1-2; D not resolved. Per the germline V gene, CDR1 is MNHEY and CDR2 is SVGAGI. The CDR3 consists of 13 residues. Trimming removed 6 bases from V and 4 bases from J, with 12 bases in between. Written as DNA, the CDR3 is TGTGCCAGCAGCAGCAGAGCGATCTATGGCTACACCTTC. Its translation is CASSSRAIYGYTF.

This chain links TRBV18 with TRBJ2-1; 7 bases match TRBD2. Per germline, CDR1 KGHSH and CDR2 LQKENI. After removal of 2 bases from V and 9 bases from J, the junction contained 10 bases not matched to a gene. This CDR3 has 15 amino acids. The chain's CDR3 is CASSPSGREFSEQFF. Here the CDR3 DNA reads TGTGCCAGCTCACCAAGCGGGCGGGAGTTTTCTGAGCAGTTCTTC.

The gene calls are TRBV6-5 and TRBJ2-1; 7 bases agree with TRBD2. CDR3 length: 13 residues. Looked up from germline, CDR1 is MNHEY and CDR2 is SVGAGI. With 7 bases clipped from V and 6 bases from J, the junction kept 6 bases outside the gene matches. The CDR3 bases are TGTGCCAGCACGGCGGGAGTAGTCAATGAGCAGTTCTTC. The encoded protein is CASTAGVVNEQFF.

V usage is TRBV19 and J usage is TRBJ2-6; D gene uncertain. Germline V gene data show CDR1 as LNHDA and CDR2 as SQIVND (reference sequence). There are 13 residues in the CDR3. V lost 7 bases and J lost 0, with 4 bases in between. The DNA for the CDR3 is TGTGCCAGTACCTACTCTGGGGCCAACGTCCTGACTTTC. Protein sequence: CASTYSGANVLTF.

This clone came up once. The rearrangement links TRBV5-4 to TRBJ2-1; 9 nucleotides align to TRBD2. The CDR3 loop spans 19 amino acids. Germline values: CDR1 SGHNT, CDR2 YYREEE (reference sequence). V was pared by 4 bases and J by 4 bases, with 18 bases of the junction left unmatched. CDR3 DNA: TGTGCCAGCAGCCGCCCGGTAGTTAGCGGGAGAACTAGGTACAATGAGCAGTTCTTC. Protein sequence: CASSRPVVSGRTRYNEQFF. Full variable domain (rest looked up from reference TRBV5-4 and TRBJ2-1): ETGVTQSPTHLIKTRGQQVTLRCSSQSGHNTVSWYQQALGQGPQFIFQYYREEENGRGNFPPRFSGLQFPNYSSELNVNALELDDSALYLCASSRPVVSGRTRYNEQFFGPGTRLTVL.

This clone was seen just once. CDR3: CATSRSPGTATEAFF. The DNA for the CDR3 is TGTGCCACCAGCAGATCCCCCGGGACAGCAACCGAAGCTTTCTTT. J is TRBJ1-1 and V is TRBV15; TRBD1 agrees at 7 bases. Germline CDR1 LNHNV, CDR2 YYDKDF (reference sequence). The CDR3 runs to 15 residues. Germline trimming cut 2 bases from V and 8 bases from J; bases unmatched to any gene: 11. The full variable domain, completed using reference TRBV15 and TRBJ1-1, is DAMVIQNPRYQVTQFGKPVTLSCSQTLNHNVMYWYQQKSSQAPKLLFHYYDKDFNNEADTPDNFQSRRPNTSFCFLDIRSPGLGDTAMYLCATSRSPGTATEAFFGQGTRLTVV.

For this clone: Distinct nucleotide sequences in the sample also encode this CDR3. In DNA, the CDR3 is TGTGCCAGCAGCTTAGCGGGGGGCACAGATACGCAGTATTTT. Its protein product is CASSLAGGTDTQYF. This chain connects TRBV7-3 to TRBJ2-3; 7 nucleotides align to TRBD2. V lost 2 bases and J lost 1; bases outside the gene matches: 0. Germline CDR1 is SGHTA and CDR2 is FQGTGA. The CDR3 length is 14 residues.

The rearrangement links TRBV7-8 to TRBJ2-7; 9 positions match TRBD1. V shed 4 bases and J 2 bases; nucleotides not matched to a gene: 6. CDR1 SGHVS and CDR2 FQNEAQ come from the germline V gene. This CDR3 has 15 residues. CDR3 in DNA: TGTGCCAGCAGCTCGGTGACAGGGGGGCCCTACGAGCAGTACTTC. This codes for CASSSVTGGPYEQYF.

V usage is TRBV30 and J usage is TRBJ1-6; D remains ambiguous. Between the trimmed V and J ends, which lost 0 bases and 10 bases, there was a span of 16 bases. The CDR3 runs 15 residues. Germline V CDR1 and CDR2: GTSNPN, SVGIG (reference sequence). The CDR3 loop is CAWSVGVATSSPLHF. CDR3 sequence (DNA): TGTGCCTGGAGTGTAGGAGTCGCGACGAGCTCACCCCTCCACTTT.

The chain has TRBV6-1 and TRBJ1-3, with 7 nucleotides matching TRBD1. CDR3 length equals 16 residues. V trimming: 4 bases; J trimming: 0 bases; junction bases outside the gene matches: 6. CDR1 and CDR2 (germline): MNHNS, SASEGT. The chain's CDR3 is CASSGSGQLSGNTIYF. Here the CDR3 DNA reads TGTGCCAGCAGTGGCTCGGGACAGCTCTCTGGAAACACCATATATTTT.

This chain links TRBV5-4 with TRBJ2-7; weak D call: TRBD2 (6 bases). Germline-derived CDR1 and CDR2 are SGHNT and YYREEE (reference sequence). Trimming stripped 4 bases from V and 4 bases from J, with 12 bases between. This CDR3 region has 13 residues. The DNA of the CDR3 is TGTGCCAGCAGCGCCGGACTACCTTACGAGCAGTACTTC. This encodes CASSAGLPYEQYF.

The chain is built from TRBV6-5 and TRBJ1-2, with D uncertain. The V end lost 2 bases, the J end lost 2 bases, and 9 bases lay between the germline ends. Germline V lookup: CDR1 MNHEY, CDR2 SVGAGI. CDR3 size: 14 residues. The CDR3 DNA is TGTGCCAGCAGTTACGGCACCCTGAACTATGGCTACACCTTC. Amino acid sequence: CASSYGTLNYGYTF.

This CDR3 is CASGTSGMETQYF. CDR3 coding DNA: TGTGCCAGTGGGACTAGCGGGATGGAGACCCAGTACTTC. The rearrangement joins TRBV7-8 to TRBJ2-5; 13 bases line up with TRBD2. V lost 9 bases and J lost 5; bases outside the gene matches: 3. This CDR3 spans 13 amino acids. The germline V gene has CDR1 SGHVS and CDR2 FQNEAQ.

The chain has TRBV5-1 and TRBJ2-1; D ambiguous. The CDR3 length is 15 residues. Trimming shortened V by 0 bases and J by 0 bases, and 7 bases separated the two germline ends. CDR1 SGHRS and CDR2 YFSETQ come from the germline V gene. CDR3 in DNA: TGCGCCAGCAGCTTGGAGCTGAGCTCCTACAATGAGCAGTTCTTC. Its translation: CASSLELSSYNEQFF.

This rearrangement joins TRBV5-1 to TRBJ1-3; TRBD1 aligns across 7 bases. The CDR3 loop spans 15 amino acids. Per the germline V gene, CDR1 is SGHRS and CDR2 is YFSETQ. Trimming removed 2 bases from V and 4 bases from J; junction bases left unmatched: 6. The CDR3 nucleotides are TGCGCCAGCAGCTTTCTGGGACAGCCGGGAAACACCATATATTTT. It yields the protein CASSFLGQPGNTIYF.

The chain joins TRBV5-6 to TRBJ1-1; TRBD1 is a possible D gene (5 bases). CDR1 SGHDT and CDR2 YYEEEE come from the germline V gene. This CDR3 region has 11 residues. Trimming stripped 5 bases from V and 12 bases from J, with 14 bases between. The CDR3 region has the DNA TGTGCCAGCAGAGACAGAGTCGAGACTTTCTTT. Translating it yields CASRDRVETFF.